This T cell receptor (beta chain) is from a study of response to subunit inactivated influenza vaccine. Overall study findings and caveats: Only a handful of new T cells, the authors suggested, are recruited with each seasonal influenza vaccination.

MiXCR was run by TCRdb on the RT-PCR reads, yielding one entry per CDR3 protein. Of about 240,000 distinct CDR3 sequences listed, 9.5% to 15% are singletons. Germline-derived CDR1 and CDR2 are SGHRS and YFSETQ. This CDR3 has 16 residues. Trimming cost V 3 bases and J 4 bases; bases outside gene matches: 7. This clonotype was detected a few times. Its antigen remains unknown. J is TRBJ2-2 and V is TRBV5-1; 9 bases are a match to TRBD2. The starting material was non-naive T cells sorted from PBMCs, obtained 14 to 15 days before vaccination. The source is a man aged 50 or older who received an inactivated influenza vaccine. CDR3 residues: CASSSFNSGSTGELFF. In DNA form, the CDR3 reads TGCGCCAGCAGCTCCTTTAATAGCGGGAGCACCGGGGAGCTGTTTTTT. The full variable domain, in which reference TRBV5-1 and TRBJ2-2 provide the parts outside the CDR3, is KAGVTQTPRYLIKTRGQQVTLSCSPISGHRSVSWYQQTPGQGLQFLFEYFSETQRNKGNFPGRFSGRQFSNSRSEMNVSTLELGDSALYLCASSSFNSGSTGELFFGEGSRLTVL.